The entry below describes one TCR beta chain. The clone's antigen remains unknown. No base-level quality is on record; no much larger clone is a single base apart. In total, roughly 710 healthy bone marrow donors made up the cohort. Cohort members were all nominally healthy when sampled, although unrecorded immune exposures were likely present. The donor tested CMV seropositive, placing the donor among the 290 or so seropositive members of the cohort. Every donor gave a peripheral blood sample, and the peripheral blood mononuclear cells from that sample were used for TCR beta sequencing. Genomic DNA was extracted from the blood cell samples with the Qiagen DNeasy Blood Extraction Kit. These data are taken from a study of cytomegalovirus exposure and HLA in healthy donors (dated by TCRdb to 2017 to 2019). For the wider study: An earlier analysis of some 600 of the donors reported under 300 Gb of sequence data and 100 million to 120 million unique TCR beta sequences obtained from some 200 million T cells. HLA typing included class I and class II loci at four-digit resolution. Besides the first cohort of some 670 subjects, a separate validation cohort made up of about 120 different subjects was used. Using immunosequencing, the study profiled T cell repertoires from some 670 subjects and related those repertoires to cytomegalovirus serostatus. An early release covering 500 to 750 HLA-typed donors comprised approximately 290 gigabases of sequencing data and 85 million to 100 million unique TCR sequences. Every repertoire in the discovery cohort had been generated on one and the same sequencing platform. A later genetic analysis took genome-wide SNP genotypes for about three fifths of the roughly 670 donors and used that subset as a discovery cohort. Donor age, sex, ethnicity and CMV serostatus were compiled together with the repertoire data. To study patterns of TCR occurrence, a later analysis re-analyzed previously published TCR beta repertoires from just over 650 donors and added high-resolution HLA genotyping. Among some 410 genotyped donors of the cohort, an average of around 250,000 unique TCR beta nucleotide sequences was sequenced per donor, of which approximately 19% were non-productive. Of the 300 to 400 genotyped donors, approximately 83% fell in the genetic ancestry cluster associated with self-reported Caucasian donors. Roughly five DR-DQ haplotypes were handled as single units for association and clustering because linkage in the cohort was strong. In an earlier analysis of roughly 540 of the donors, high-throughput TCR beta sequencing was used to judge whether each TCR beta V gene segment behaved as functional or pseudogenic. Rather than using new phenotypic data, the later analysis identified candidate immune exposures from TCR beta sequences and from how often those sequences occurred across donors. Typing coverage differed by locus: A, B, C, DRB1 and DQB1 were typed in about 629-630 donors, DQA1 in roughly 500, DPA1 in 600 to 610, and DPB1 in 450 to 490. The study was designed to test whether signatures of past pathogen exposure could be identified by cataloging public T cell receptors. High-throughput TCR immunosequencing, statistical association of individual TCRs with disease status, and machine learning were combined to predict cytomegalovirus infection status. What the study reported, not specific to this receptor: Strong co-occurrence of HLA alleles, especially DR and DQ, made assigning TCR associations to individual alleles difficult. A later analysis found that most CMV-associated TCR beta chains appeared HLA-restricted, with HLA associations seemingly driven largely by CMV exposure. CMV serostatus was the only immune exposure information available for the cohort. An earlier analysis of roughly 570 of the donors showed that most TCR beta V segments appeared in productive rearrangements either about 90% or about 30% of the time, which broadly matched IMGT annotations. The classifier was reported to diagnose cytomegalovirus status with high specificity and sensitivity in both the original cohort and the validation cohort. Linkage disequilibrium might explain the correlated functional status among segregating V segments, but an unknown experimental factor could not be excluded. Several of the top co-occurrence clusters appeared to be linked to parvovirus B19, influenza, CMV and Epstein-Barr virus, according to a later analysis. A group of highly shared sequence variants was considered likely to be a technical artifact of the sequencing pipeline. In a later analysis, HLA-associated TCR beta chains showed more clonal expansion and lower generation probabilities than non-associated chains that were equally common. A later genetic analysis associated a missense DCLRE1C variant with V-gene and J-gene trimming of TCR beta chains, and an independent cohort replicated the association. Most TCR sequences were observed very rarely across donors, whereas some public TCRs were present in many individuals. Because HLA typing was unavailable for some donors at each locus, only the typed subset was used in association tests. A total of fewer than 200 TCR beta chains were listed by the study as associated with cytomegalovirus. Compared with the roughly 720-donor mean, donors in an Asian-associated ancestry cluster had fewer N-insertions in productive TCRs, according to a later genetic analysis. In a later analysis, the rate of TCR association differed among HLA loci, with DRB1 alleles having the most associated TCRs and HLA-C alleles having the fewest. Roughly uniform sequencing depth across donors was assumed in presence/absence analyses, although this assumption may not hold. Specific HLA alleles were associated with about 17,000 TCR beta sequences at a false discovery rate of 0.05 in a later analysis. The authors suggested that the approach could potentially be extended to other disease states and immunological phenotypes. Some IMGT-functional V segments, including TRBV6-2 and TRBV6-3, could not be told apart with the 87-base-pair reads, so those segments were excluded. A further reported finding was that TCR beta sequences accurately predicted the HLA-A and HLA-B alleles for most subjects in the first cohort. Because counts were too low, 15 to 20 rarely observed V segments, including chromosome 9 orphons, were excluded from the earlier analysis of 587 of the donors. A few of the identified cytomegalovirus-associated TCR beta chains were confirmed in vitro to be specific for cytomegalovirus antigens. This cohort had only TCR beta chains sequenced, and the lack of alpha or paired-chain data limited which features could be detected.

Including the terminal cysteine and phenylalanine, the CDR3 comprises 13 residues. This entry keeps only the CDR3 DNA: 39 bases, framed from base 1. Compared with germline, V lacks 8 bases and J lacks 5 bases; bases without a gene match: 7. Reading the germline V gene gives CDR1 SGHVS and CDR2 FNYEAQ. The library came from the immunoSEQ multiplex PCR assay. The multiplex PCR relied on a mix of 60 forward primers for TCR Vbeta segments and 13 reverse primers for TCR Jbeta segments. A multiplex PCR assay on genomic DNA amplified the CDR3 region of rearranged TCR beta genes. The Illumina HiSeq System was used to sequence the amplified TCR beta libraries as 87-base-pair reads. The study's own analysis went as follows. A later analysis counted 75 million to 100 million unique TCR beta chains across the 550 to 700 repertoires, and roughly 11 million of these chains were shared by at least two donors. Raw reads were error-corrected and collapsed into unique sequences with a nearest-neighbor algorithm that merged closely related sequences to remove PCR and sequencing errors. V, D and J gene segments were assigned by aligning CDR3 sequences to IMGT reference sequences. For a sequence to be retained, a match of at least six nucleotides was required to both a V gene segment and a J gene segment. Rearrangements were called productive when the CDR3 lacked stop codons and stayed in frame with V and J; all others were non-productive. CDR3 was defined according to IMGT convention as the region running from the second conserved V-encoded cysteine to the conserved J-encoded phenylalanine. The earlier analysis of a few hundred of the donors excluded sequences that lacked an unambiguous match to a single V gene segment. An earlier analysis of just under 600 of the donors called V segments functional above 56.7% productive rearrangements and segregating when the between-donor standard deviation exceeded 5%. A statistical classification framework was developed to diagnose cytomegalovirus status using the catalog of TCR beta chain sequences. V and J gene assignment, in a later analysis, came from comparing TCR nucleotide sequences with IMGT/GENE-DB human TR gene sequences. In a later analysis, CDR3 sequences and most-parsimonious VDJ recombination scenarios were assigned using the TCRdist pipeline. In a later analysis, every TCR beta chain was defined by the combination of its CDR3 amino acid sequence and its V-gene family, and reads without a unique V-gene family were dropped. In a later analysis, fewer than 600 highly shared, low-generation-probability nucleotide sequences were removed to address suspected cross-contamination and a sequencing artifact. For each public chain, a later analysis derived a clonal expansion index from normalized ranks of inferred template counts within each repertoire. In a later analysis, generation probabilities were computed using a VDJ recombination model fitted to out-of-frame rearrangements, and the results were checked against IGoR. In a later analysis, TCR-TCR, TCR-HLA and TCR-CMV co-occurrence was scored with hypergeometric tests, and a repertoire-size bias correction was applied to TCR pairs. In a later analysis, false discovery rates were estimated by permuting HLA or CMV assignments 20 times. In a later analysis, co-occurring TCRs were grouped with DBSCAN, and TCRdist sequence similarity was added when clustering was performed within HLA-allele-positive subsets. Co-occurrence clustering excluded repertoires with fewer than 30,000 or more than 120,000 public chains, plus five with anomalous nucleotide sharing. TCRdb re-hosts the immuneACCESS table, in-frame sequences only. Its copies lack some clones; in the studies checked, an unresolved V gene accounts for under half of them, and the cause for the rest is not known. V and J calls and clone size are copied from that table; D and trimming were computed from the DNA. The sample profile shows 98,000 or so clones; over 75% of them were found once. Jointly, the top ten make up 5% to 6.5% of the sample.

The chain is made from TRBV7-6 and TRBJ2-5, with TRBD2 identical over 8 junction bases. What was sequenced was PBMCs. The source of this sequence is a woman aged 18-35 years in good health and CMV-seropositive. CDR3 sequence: CASQGAGVETQYF. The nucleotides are TGTGCCAGCCAGGGAGCGGGAGTGGAGACCCAGTACTTC.